These T cell receptor beta chains were read from a single sample in a study of regulatory T cells in long-lasting Graves disease. TCRdb redid the calling of the multiplex PCR reads with MiXCR, one entry per CDR3 protein. The table includes about 460,000 distinct CDR3 sequences, 14% detected once. This same sample was also taken into another study, of T cells in Graves' hyperthyroidism and ophthalmopathy.

The sequencing used peripheral blood mononuclear cells (PBMCs), collected at new diagnosis, from a patient treated with antithyroid drugs. The source of these receptors is a woman aged 50 to 65 with Graves disease. Both conserved end residues are part of each CDR3. Size tells how often a clone was seen (once, few, many) or the class of an expanded clone, and some rows leave it out.

TRBV10-1	many	TRBJ2-3	CASSGQLGGTDTQYF
TRBV7-2	.	TRBJ1-2	CASSDGPYKLYGYTF
TRBV12-3/TRBV12-4	many	TRBJ2-2	CASSYYSGRVTGELFF
TRBV19	few	TRBJ2-7	CASSIDYRRGPNFAEQYF
TRBV30	.	TRBJ2-7	CAWSPIGQGVEYF
TRBV27	few	TRBJ1-1	CASSNTVNTEAFF
TRBV9	many	TRBJ2-3	CASSDPTTSRGGGRTDTQYF
TRBV2	many	TRBJ2-1	CASKAVGPYNEQFF
TRBV12-3/TRBV12-4	.	TRBJ2-3	CASSSLRDRGTDMQYF
TRBV29-1	.	TRBJ2-3	CSVGGGTSGRAATDTQYF
TRBV7-3	many	TRBJ2-3	CASSFSPGTDTQYF
TRBV6-1	few	TRBJ2-1	CASIWESPYYNEQFF
TRBV6-1	few	TRBJ2-3	CASRATSGSSTDTQYF
TRBV3-1	many	TRBJ2-5	CASSPLTGVGETQYF
TRBV5-1	many	TRBJ1-1	CASSLEPTSNTEAFF
TRBV6-2/TRBV6-3	many	TRBJ1-5	CASISGQGNQPQHF
TRBV7-9	.	TRBJ2-7	CASSGRIYEQYF
TRBV30	.	TRBJ1-4	CAWSRDRGEGLFF
TRBV6-5	many	TRBJ2-7	CASSSSGLAVYEQYF
TRBV6-2/TRBV6-3	few	TRBJ2-2	CASSSTGGGGELFF
TRBV7-9	.	TRBJ1-2	CASSLVELQTGYGYTF
TRBV7-2	many	TRBJ2-5	CASSLGPGGSGQETQYF
TRBV29-1	few	TRBJ1-1	CRGGAEGEAFF
TRBV20-1	many	TRBJ2-7	CSVIRTPTGEQYF
TRBV3-1	many	TRBJ2-3	CASSQSPTDTQYF
TRBV5-4	.	TRBJ2-2	CASSLGLADNTGELFF
TRBV27	many	TRBJ2-6	CATLQGAGANVLTF
TRBV19	few	TRBJ1-1	CASSINPNTEAFF
TRBV19	.	TRBJ1-4	CASSIGGGTATVEKLFF
TRBV7-3	many	TRBJ1-1	CASSLTGPMHDTEAFF
TRBV5-1	.	TRBJ1-4	CASSSTQGASEKLFF